This entry lists 3 T cell receptor beta chains sequenced from one sample in a study of cytomegalovirus exposure and HLA in healthy donors. This PCR relied on a set of 60 Vbeta primers and 13 Jbeta primers. Profiling relied on immunoSEQ multiplex PCR, and the TCRdb table lists in-frame clones only, not all of them. Altogether some 120,000 clones are present, roughly four fifths being singletons, with the ten largest covering 1.6%. The sample taken for sequencing was PBMCs. The receptors originated from a woman aged 18-30 years in good health and CMV-seronegative.

This chain joins TRBV5-5 and TRBJ1-6; maybe TRBD1 (5 bases). This CDR3 contains 15 residues. The V gene lost 6 bases and the J gene lost 7 bases, with 17 bases spanning the gap. CDR1 SGHKS and CDR2 YYEKEE come from the germline V gene (reference sequence). CDR3 residues: CASTVFQGANSPLHF. CDR3 bases: TGTGCCAGCACCGTTTTTCAGGGTGCCAATTCACCCCTCCACTTT.

The CDR3 DNA follows: TGTGCCAGCAGTTACTCCCCCAGGGGGCCAGGGGAAAAACTGTTTTTT. Translation gives CASSYSPRGPGEKLFF. The chain combines TRBV6-5 with TRBJ1-4; the match to TRBD1 covers 8 bases. Looked up from germline, CDR1 is MNHEY and CDR2 is SVGAGI. V trimming: 0 bases; J trimming: 8 bases; junction bases outside the gene matches: 8. The CDR3 is made up of 16 amino acids.

The J gene is TRBJ1-6, the V gene TRBV11-2; perhaps TRBD1 as D (6 bases). This CDR3 has 15 amino acids. Germline CDR1 is SGHAT and CDR2 is FQNNGV. The V and J ends lost 0 bases and 6 bases respectively, with 9 bases between them. The CDR3 region has the DNA TGTGCCAGCAGCTTAGATCCAGGGGTTAATTCACCCCTCCACTTT. Protein product: CASSLDPGVNSPLHF.